This passage covers 12 T cell receptor beta chains from one sample sequenced in a study of metastatic and nonmetastatic thyroid tumors. None of the patients had undergone any treatment ahead of thyroid surgery. TCRdb used MiXCR to call clones anew from the PCR reads. Among fewer than 40,000 clones listed, about 33% were seen once. Sequencing was done on a sample of tumor tissue. The receptors shown here come from a female donor with papillary thyroid cancer or a benign thyroid nodule (not recorded which). Some clones in this sample may be carry-over from other donors' samples.

The CDR3 DNA sequence: TGTGCCAGCAGTTATGAACTAGCCACCGGGGAGCTGTTTTTT. Translating gives CASSYELATGELFF. The chain combines TRBV6-2 or TRBV6-3 with TRBJ2-2; D might be TRBD2 (6 bases). Germline CDR1 is MNHEY and CDR2 is SVGEGT. V lost 3 bases and J 4 bases, leaving 9 bases between the germline ends. The CDR3 covers 14 residues.

The table lists this clone with a few counts. The rearrangement joins TRBV6-1 to TRBJ1-1, with D possibly being TRBD1 (5 bases). The CDR3 runs to 13 residues. V lost 8 bases, J lost 4 bases, and 14 bases lay in between. The germline gives CDR1 MNHNS, CDR2 SASEGT. CDR3 in amino acids: CASRQVGATEAFF. The CDR3 bases are TGTGCCAGCCGCCAAGTAGGGGCCACTGAAGCTTTCTTT.

CDR3 region: CASALAGDTGELFF. The CDR3 bases are TGTGCCAGCGCCCTAGCGGGCGACACCGGGGAGCTGTTTTTT. The chain recombines TRBV11-3 with TRBJ2-2, with 8 bases lining up with TRBD2. Germline loops: CDR1 SGHNT, CDR2 YENEEA. This CDR3 has 14 amino acids. V lost 8 bases and J lost 3; bases outside the gene matches: 5.

The chain has TRBV7-8 and TRBJ2-2; D is possibly TRBD2 (6 bases). Trimming stripped 1 base from V and 4 bases from J, with 10 bases between. The CDR3 runs to 15 residues. Germline CDR1 SGHVS, CDR2 FQNEAQ. This CDR3 reads CASSLGMGGTGELFF. The CDR3 DNA reads TGTGCCAGCAGCTTAGGGATGGGGGGCACCGGGGAGCTGTTTTTT.

This chain links TRBV6-1 with TRBJ1-5, with 10 positions matching TRBD1. Germline V gene data show CDR1 as MNHNS and CDR2 as SASEGT. Germline trimming cut 5 bases from V and 7 bases from J; bases unmatched to any gene: 2. The CDR3 contains 13 residues. CDR3 region: CASSSDRGQPQHF. The DNA of the CDR3 is TGTGCCAGCAGTTCGGACAGGGGGCAGCCCCAGCATTTT.

The rearrangement links TRBV10-3 to TRBJ1-2; D is perhaps TRBD1 (6 bases). Germline CDR1 and CDR2: ENHRY and SYGVKD. V lost 4 bases and J 8 bases, leaving 20 bases between the germline ends. The CDR3 runs to 15 residues. CDR3 DNA: TGTGCCATCAGTGTATTGGCGGGGGCCCTGAGGGGCTACACCTTC. Translating it yields CAISVLAGALRGYTF.

The chain combines TRBV10-2 with TRBJ2-5; 15 bases align to TRBD2. TRBJ2-1 explains the end of the DNA better; the J call may be wrong. Germline CDR1 and CDR2: WSHSY and SAAADI. The CDR3 covers 15 residues. The CDR3: CASTQGTSGGHEQFF. The CDR3 coding sequence is TGCGCCAGCACCCAAGGGACTAGCGGGGGGCACGAGCAGTTCTTC.

There are a few counts of this clone. The chain has TRBV12-3 or TRBV12-4 and TRBJ1-5; 7 positions agree with TRBD1. Trimming at V came to 6 bases and at J to 6 bases, leaving 8 bases not matched to a gene. The CDR3 extends over 14 amino acids. CDR3 nucleotides: TGTGCCAGCAGCACGACAGGGAACGGTCAGCCCCAGCATTTT. It translates to CASSTTGNGQPQHF.

The J gene is TRBJ2-7, the V gene TRBV28; 10 positions agree with TRBD1. CDR3 size: 16 residues. The germline V gene encodes CDR1 MDHEN and CDR2 SYDVKM. V lost 1 base to trimming and J lost 2 bases; unmatched junction nucleotides: 5. The CDR3 DNA reads TGTGCCAGCAGTTTATTGGGGACAGGGGTGCCCTACGAGCAGTACTTC. Translation: CASSLLGTGVPYEQYF.

This clone was detected only a few times. The rearrangement links TRBV6-1 to TRBJ1-2, with D tentatively TRBD1 (5 bases). V lost 6 bases and J 8 bases, leaving 16 bases between the germline ends. CDR1 is MNHNS, CDR2 SASEGT, per germline. The CDR3 runs 13 residues. The CDR3 here is CASREFGAGGYTF. CDR3 DNA: TGTGCCAGCAGGGAGTTTGGGGCGGGCGGCTACACCTTC.

This clone was detected only once. The V call is TRBV11-2, the J call TRBJ1-3; 10 bases line up with TRBD1. After removal of 3 bases from V and 0 bases from J, the junction contained 2 bases not matched to a gene. This CDR3 comprises 16 residues. CDR1 SGHAT and CDR2 FQNNGV come from the germline V gene. The CDR3 here is CASSLDRGTSGNTIYF. The DNA for the CDR3 is TGTGCCAGCAGCTTGGACAGGGGGACCTCTGGAAACACCATATATTTT.

V is TRBV4-2 and J is TRBJ1-2; D is perhaps TRBD1 (5 bases). Trimming removed 1 base from V and 7 bases from J, with 22 bases in between. CDR1 and CDR2 (germline): LGHNA, YNFKEQ. The CDR3 spans 17 residues. The DNA for the CDR3 is TGTGCCAGCAGCCAAGTCGTAGCGGGTGGGACCGAGCTTGGCTACACCTTC. Protein sequence: CASSQVVAGGTELGYTF.